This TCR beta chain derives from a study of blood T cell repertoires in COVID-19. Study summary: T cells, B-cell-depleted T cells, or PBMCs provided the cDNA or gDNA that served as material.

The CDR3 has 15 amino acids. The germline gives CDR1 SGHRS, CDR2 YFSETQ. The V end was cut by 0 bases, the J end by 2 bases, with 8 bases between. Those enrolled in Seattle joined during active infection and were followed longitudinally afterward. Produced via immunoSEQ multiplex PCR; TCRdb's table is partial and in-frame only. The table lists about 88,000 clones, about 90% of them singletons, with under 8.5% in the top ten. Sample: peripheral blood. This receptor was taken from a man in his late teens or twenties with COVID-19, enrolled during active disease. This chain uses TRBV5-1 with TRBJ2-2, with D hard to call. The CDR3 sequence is CASSLGHANTGELFF. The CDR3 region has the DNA TGCGCCAGCAGCTTGGGACACGCCAACACCGGGGAGCTGTTTTTT.